The rows below give T cell receptor beta chains drawn from one sample of a study of blood T cell repertoires in COVID-19. Repertoires were generated with immunoSEQ multiplex PCR, while TCRdb's copy carries only in-frame clones and drops some. The sample shows roughly 250,000 clones, 87% of them seen only once. Material: peripheral blood. The receptors originated from a man aged 55 to 70 who had recovered from COVID-19. CDR3s include the opening cysteine and the closing phenylalanine or tryptophan. D genes are given only for firm matches. A clone size is listed for some rows: how often the clone was seen (once, few, many), or a class if it is expanded.

V gene	clone size	D gene	J gene	CDR3 DNA	CDR3 protein
TRBV18	once	NA	TRBJ1-2	TGTGCCAGCTCACAGGAAACCCCGAGCGTTCTCAACTATGGCTACACCTTC	CASSQETPSVLNYGYTF
TRBV5-5	NA	TRBD1	TRBJ1-5	TGTGCCAGCAGCTTGAGGCAGGGGGTTTTTCAGCCCCAGCATTTT	CASSLRQGVFQPQHF
TRBV11-3	NA	NA	TRBJ2-1	TGTGCCAGCAGCTTATGGGAGAACGGGCCGGAGCAGTTCTTC	CASSLWENGPEQFF
TRBV7-9	NA	NA	TRBJ1-1	TGTGCCAGCAGCTTATCCCCGGGGGGGTACACTGAAGCTTTCTTT	CASSLSPGGYTEAFF
TRBV5-1	NA	NA	TRBJ1-2	TGCGCCAGCAGCTTGGCCCCGGGGGGGAACTATGGCTACACCTTC	CASSLAPGGNYGYTF
TRBV15	once	NA	TRBJ1-2	TGTGCCACCAGCAGAGATGGTGAGCACTATGGCTACACCTTC	CATSRDGEHYGYTF
TRBV28	once	NA	TRBJ1-1	TGTGCCAGCAGCCGATCATGGGGAGGTACTGAAGCTTTCTTT	CASSRSWGGTEAFF
TRBV5-1	NA	NA	TRBJ2-3	TGCGCCAGCAGCTTGTTCGGCACAGATACGCAGTATTTT	CASSLFGTDTQYF
TRBV24-1	NA	NA	TRBJ2-5	TGTGCCACCAGTGATTTGCAGGGCCCGAGAATGACCCAGTACTTC	CATSDLQGPRMTQYF
TRBV5-1	few	TRBD1	TRBJ1-3	TGCGCCAGCAGCTTAACAGGGGTCGGAAACACCATATATTTT	CASSLTGVGNTIYF
TRBV6-5	NA	TRBD1	TRBJ1-2	TGTGCCAGCCGACCGACAGGGGGCAACTATGGCTACACCTTC	CASRPTGGNYGYTF
TRBV12-3/TRBV12-4	NA	NA	TRBJ1-3	TGTGCCAGCAGTATCGAGCTGGGAAACACCATATATTTT	CASSIELGNTIYF
TRBV6-1	NA	TRBD1	TRBJ1-5	TGTGCCAGCAGTGAAAGGGACAGGGCCGTTTATAGCAATCAGCCCCAGCATTTT	CASSERDRAVYSNQPQHF
TRBV7-9	NA	NA	TRBJ1-2	TGTGCCAGCAGCGAGACAAATATTAACTATGGCTACACCTTC	CASSETNINYGYTF
TRBV27	NA	TRBD1	TRBJ2-7	TGTGCCAGCAGTATCGGACAGGGACTTTCCTACGAGCAGTACTTC	CASSIGQGLSYEQYF
TRBV18	once	NA	TRBJ1-2	TGTGCCAGCTCACCCGACACGAACTATGGCTACACCTTC	CASSPDTNYGYTF
TRBV5-1	NA	NA	TRBJ2-1	TGCGCCAGCAGCAGGTTAAGGGACAACACGGTCCGTGAGCAGTTCTTC	CASSRLRDNTVREQFF
TRBV6-5	NA	NA	TRBJ2-1	TGTGCCAGCAGGCGGGACTCCTACAATGAGCAGTTCTTC	CASRRDSYNEQFF
TRBV23-1	NA	TRBD1	TRBJ1-6	TGCGCCAGCAGCCTCGCCGGGACAGGGGGTAATTCACCCCTCCACTTT	CASSLAGTGGNSPLHF
TRBV11-2	many	NA	TRBJ1-4	TGTGCCAGCAGCTTGAGACAGGAAGATGAAAAACTGTTTTTT	CASSLRQEDEKLFF
TRBV5-1	NA	NA	TRBJ1-1	TGCGCCAGCAGCAAAGGGAGGACTGAAGCTTTCTTT	CASSKGRTEAFF
TRBV27	few	NA	TRBJ2-2	TGTGCCAGCAGTTTTCGCCCCGGTGGCGGGGAGCTGTTTTTT	CASSFRPGGGELFF
TRBV5-4	few	NA	TRBJ1-3	TGTGCCAGCAGCTTGGGGATGGAGGGAAACACCATATATTTT	CASSLGMEGNTIYF
TRBV11-2	NA	TRBD2	TRBJ2-7	TGTGCCAGCAGCTTAGGTGCGGGGGGGATCTCCTACGAGCAGTACTTC	CASSLGAGGISYEQYF
TRBV6-5	NA	TRBD2	TRBJ2-1	TGTGCCAGCGGGCGGACTAGCGGGAATGAGCAGTTCTTC	CASGRTSGNEQFF
TRBV10-3	NA	NA	TRBJ1-2	TGTGCCATCAGTGAGCCGTCTACGATTGGCTACACCTTC	CAISEPSTIGYTF
TRBV5-5	NA	NA	TRBJ2-5	TGTGCCAGCAGCTTGGGCGGGGAAGAGACCCAGTACTTC	CASSLGGEETQYF
TRBV7-9	NA	NA	TRBJ1-5	TGTGCCAGCAGCTCAGCGGGACACCTAAATCAGCCCCAGCATTTT	CASSSAGHLNQPQHF
TRBV12-3/TRBV12-4	NA	TRBD2	TRBJ2-1	TGTGCCAGCAGCTTTAGCGGGGGGCAGCAGTTCTTC	CASSFSGGQQFF
TRBV7-9	NA	TRBD1	TRBJ2-1	TGTGCCAGCAGCCTACAGGGGTTTAAAACATATGAGCAGTTCTTC	CASSLQGFKTYEQFF
TRBV10-3	once	NA	TRBJ1-1	TGTGCCATCAGTGACGCCAGGGGCAGTACTGAAGCTTTCTTT	CAISDARGSTEAFF
TRBV7-9	NA	TRBD1	TRBJ2-1	TGTGCCAGCAGCTGGGGACAGGGCTCCTACAATGAGCAGTTCTTC	CASSWGQGSYNEQFF
TRBV24-1	NA	NA	TRBJ2-3	TGTGCCACCAGTGATCGGAGATCGGGTACTACGCAGTATTTT	CATSDRRSGTTQYF
TRBV18	NA	TRBD2	TRBJ2-1	TGTGCCAGCTCAGCACTAGCGGGGGGGCGCAATGAGCAGTTCTTC	CASSALAGGRNEQFF
TRBV7-2	NA	TRBD2	TRBJ2-1	TGTGCCAGCAGCTTAGCTCTAGCGGGGGGGCGAAATGAGCAGTTCTTC	CASSLALAGGRNEQFF
TRBV10-2	NA	NA	TRBJ2-3	TGCGCCAGCAGTATCCCTACAGGGAAGAGCACAGATACGCAGTATTTT	CASSIPTGKSTDTQYF
TRBV6-5	NA	NA	TRBJ1-6	TGTGCCAGCACAGAGCGGGGCATCCTCACCCTCCACTTT	CASTERGILTLHF
TRBV24-1	NA	TRBD2	TRBJ2-1	TGTGCCACGGCCTTTAGCGGGGGGACCTTCAATGAGCAGTTCTTC	CATAFSGGTFNEQFF
TRBV7-9	NA	NA	TRBJ2-7	TGTGCCAGTACAGGGTCCTACGAGCAGTACTTC	CASTGSYEQYF
TRBV5-8	NA	NA	TRBJ2-5	TGTGCCAGCAGCCCCCCTTTGTCCTTCCTCCAAGAGACCCAGTACTTC	CASSPPLSFLQETQYF
TRBV27	NA	TRBD2	TRBJ2-7	TGTGCCAGCAGTTTAATAGCGGGGGAGGCGGAGCAGTACTTC	CASSLIAGEAEQYF
TRBV6-5	NA	NA	TRBJ1-2	TGTGCCAGCAGGTTGGGCTCAAACTATGGCTACACCTTC	CASRLGSNYGYTF
TRBV5-1	NA	TRBD2	TRBJ2-5	TGCGCCAGCAGCTCCCCCCGGGGGGTGGAGACCCAGTACTTC	CASSSPRGVETQYF
TRBV10-3	NA	TRBD1	TRBJ2-5	TGTGCCATCAGTGGTGACAGGGGCCAAGAGACCCAGTACTTC	CAISGDRGQETQYF
TRBV6-1	NA	NA	TRBJ1-4	TGTGCCAGCAGTGGCCCCGGGACCCCCCTCCAAAGGGGGCTGTTTTTT	CASSGPGTPLQRGLFF